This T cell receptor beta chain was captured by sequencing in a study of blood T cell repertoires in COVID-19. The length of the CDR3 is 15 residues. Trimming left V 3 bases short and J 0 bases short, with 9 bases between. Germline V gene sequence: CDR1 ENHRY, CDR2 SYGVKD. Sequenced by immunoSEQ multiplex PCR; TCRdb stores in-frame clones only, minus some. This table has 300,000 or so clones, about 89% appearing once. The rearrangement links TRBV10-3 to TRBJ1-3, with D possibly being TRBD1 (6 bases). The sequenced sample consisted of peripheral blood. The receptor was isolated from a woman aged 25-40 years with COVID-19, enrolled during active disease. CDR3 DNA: TGTGCCATCAGTGAAACAGGGACCTCTGGAAACACCATATATTTT. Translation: CAISETGTSGNTIYF.